The 21 T cell receptor beta chains listed next were all sequenced from one sample in a study of blood T cells in healthy people across ages. A second PCR of about 7 to 12 cycles used a sample-barcoded 5' primer and a J-beta primer mix. Using its own MiXCR run on the 5' RACE reads, TCRdb lists one record per CDR3 protein. In the table there are about a million distinct CDR3 sequences, roughly 50% of which are singletons. Sequencing used blood. The receptors were gathered from a woman aged 55-70 years in good health.

This clonotype occurred a few times. The J gene is TRBJ2-3, the V gene TRBV20-1; 10 bases are a match to TRBD1. The CDR3 is 16 amino acids. Trimming took 0 bases from V and 3 from J; bases not matched to a gene: 6. Germline assignment: CDR1 DFQATT and CDR2 SNEGSKA (reference sequence). The CDR3 bases are TGCAGTGCTAGAGATTATAGGACAGGGGGGACAGATACGCAGTATTTT. Its translation is CSARDYRTGGTDTQYF.

This clonotype was seen a single time. One end of the junction fails to match germline, which may point to a read error. This chain connects TRBV11-2 to TRBJ2-2; D uncertain. This CDR3 spans 17 amino acids. CDR1 is SGHAT and CDR2 is FQNNGV in the germline V gene. The CDR3 nucleotides are TGTGCCAGCAGCTTAACCCTCAGCACCGCGAACACTGGGGAGCTGTTTTTT. Translated: CASSLTLSTANTGELFF.

The table lists this clonotype with a few counts. CDR3 amino acids: CASSSYTGPVYEQYF. The CDR3 region has the DNA TGTGCCAGCTCATCTTACACCGGGCCAGTCTACGAGCAGTACTTC. This chain uses TRBV18 with TRBJ2-7; D unresolved. V was pared by 5 bases and J by 3 bases, with 17 bases between. Germline V gives CDR1 KGHSH, CDR2 LQKENI. The CDR3 consists of 15 residues. Drawing the rest from reference TRBV18 and TRBJ2-7, the complete variable domain is NAGVMQNPRHLVRRRGQEARLRCSPMKGHSHVYWYRQLPEEGLKFMVYLQKENIIDESGMPKERFSAEFPKEGPSILRIQQVVRGDSAAYFCASSSYTGPVYEQYFGPGTRLTVT.

The chain carries TRBV4-1 and TRBJ2-4; no definite D call. TRBJ2-7 explains the end of the DNA better; the J call may be wrong. Per germline, CDR1 MGHRA and CDR2 YSYEKL. This CDR3 contains 13 residues. For the CDR3, the DNA is TGCGCCAGCAGCCAAGGCGCAGAGGACGAGCAGTACTTC. Encoded protein: CASSQGAEDEQYF.

This clonotype appeared many times. The V gene is TRBV7-9, the J gene TRBJ1-5; 8 bases align to TRBD1. Germline V gene lookup returns CDR1 SEHNR and CDR2 FQNEAQ (reference sequence). This CDR3 is built from 19 residues. The V segment lost 5 bases and the J segment 0 bases; nucleotides outside the gene matches: 15. CDR3 in amino acids: CASSRPGQAPIYSNQPQHF. The DNA of the CDR3 is TGTGCCAGCAGCCGTCCGGGACAGGCCCCGATTTATAGCAATCAGCCCCAGCATTTT. Full variable domain (rest looked up from reference TRBV7-9 and TRBJ1-5): DTGVSQNPRHKITKRGQNVTFRCDPISEHNRLYWYRQTLGQGPEFLTYFQNEAQLEKSRLLSDRFSAERPKGSFSTLEIQRTEQGDSAMYLCASSRPGQAPIYSNQPQHFGDGTRLSIL.

This chain links TRBV20-1 with TRBJ1-5, with 9 positions matching TRBD1. CDR3 size: 16 residues. Germline V gives CDR1 DFQATT, CDR2 SNEGSKA (reference sequence). Losses at the gene ends were 0 bases for V and 6 bases for J; bases not matched to a gene: 9. CDR3: CSARDYRDREPQPQHF. DNA of the CDR3: TGCAGTGCTAGAGACTATCGGGACAGGGAACCTCAGCCCCAGCATTTT.

The chain couples TRBV18 to TRBJ2-5, with D hard to call. V shed 6 bases and J shed 3 bases, with 11 bases lying between them. Germline CDR1 KGHSH, CDR2 LQKENI. The CDR3 spans 13 residues. CDR3 coding DNA: TGTGCCAGCTCCCCCGTTGGTGAAGAGACCCAGTACTTC. It yields the protein CASSPVGEETQYF.

The V and J genes are TRBV3-1 and TRBJ2-7; TRBD2 agrees at 9 bases. Germline-derived CDR1 and CDR2 are LGHDT and YNNKEL (reference sequence). CDR3 length equals 17 residues. V trimming: 4 bases; J trimming: 2 bases; junction bases outside the gene matches: 12. CDR3 residues: CASSPSLASGTTYEQYF. Written as DNA, the CDR3 is TGTGCCAGCAGCCCCTCCCTAGCTAGCGGGACAACCTACGAGCAGTACTTC.

The table lists this clonotype with a few counts. The chain recombines TRBV5-5 with TRBJ2-5, with TRBD2 matching 14 bases. The CDR3 consists of 17 residues. Germline V gene sequence: CDR1 SGHKS, CDR2 YYEKEE (reference sequence). V trimming: 4 bases; J trimming: 5 bases; junction bases outside the gene matches: 10. This chain's CDR3 is CASSPSRTSGRRETQYF. In DNA, the CDR3 is TGTGCCAGCAGCCCCTCTCGGACTAGCGGGAGGAGGGAGACCCAGTACTTC.

This clonotype was detected a few times. The junction departs from germline at one end; a sequencing error may be responsible. The rearrangement joins TRBV7-2 to TRBJ1-2, with TRBD1 matching over 9 bases. The CDR3 loop spans 15 amino acids. CDR1 and CDR2 from the germline V gene are SGHTA and FQGNSA. The CDR3 is CASSVAGTGYYGYTF. Written as DNA, the CDR3 is TGTGCCAGCAGCGTAGCCGGGACAGGGTACTATGGCTACACCTTC.

This clonotype was picked up a small number of times. The chain links TRBV12-3 or TRBV12-4 to TRBJ2-1; D is uncertain. V lost 6 bases and J 5 bases, leaving 17 bases between the germline ends. The length of the CDR3 is 15 residues. The CDR3 reads CASSSRVSENNEQFF. CDR3 coding DNA: TGTGCCAGCAGCTCCCGGGTCTCGGAAAACAATGAGCAGTTCTTC.

Comments on this clonotype: One junction end does not reproduce the germline sequence, and a read error may be involved. The genes are TRBV5-1 and TRBJ1-1; D not resolved. This CDR3 is built from 13 residues. From germline, CDR1 is SGHRS and CDR2 YFSETQ. The CDR3 sequence is CASGLNKNTEAFF. CDR3 coding DNA: TGCGCCAGCGGCTTAAATAAGAACACTGAAGCTTTCTTT.

The sample holds many counts of this clonotype. This rearrangement joins TRBV12-3 or TRBV12-4 to TRBJ2-5, with D maybe TRBD1 (6 bases). The CDR3 contains 13 residues. V lost 3 bases and J 5 bases, leaving 10 bases between the germline ends. Here the CDR3 reads CASSFRQGETQYF. The CDR3 DNA is TGTGCCAGCAGTTTTCGCCAGGGGGAGACCCAGTACTTC.

The chain employs TRBV5-1 and TRBJ2-1, with D tentatively TRBD2 (6 bases). The CDR3 loop spans 15 amino acids. V lost 5 bases to trimming and J lost 4 bases, with 16 bases between them. Germline loops: CDR1 SGHRS, CDR2 YFSETQ. CDR3 loop: CASRLTGGVYNEQFF. Here the CDR3 DNA reads TGCGCCAGCAGGCTTACCGGCGGGGTTTACAATGAGCAGTTCTTC.

This chain links TRBV19 with TRBJ2-6, with 8 bases that match TRBD1. The CDR3 runs to 17 residues. Trimming removed 8 bases from V and 7 bases from J; junction bases left unmatched: 16. Germline CDR1 and CDR2: LNHDA and SQIVND (reference sequence). CDR3 coding DNA: TGTGCCAGTGGCCCCAATGATGGACAGGGATTTGCCAACGTCCTGACTTTC. Translated: CASGPNDGQGFANVLTF.

The J gene is TRBJ2-3, the V gene TRBV14, with a tentative D call TRBD1 (5 bases). Trimming took 0 bases from V and 2 from J, leaving 9 bases between them. The germline V gene encodes CDR1 SGHDN and CDR2 FVKESK. CDR3 length: 15 amino acids. The CDR3 loop reads CASSQDRVPTDTQYF. In DNA form, the CDR3 reads TGTGCCAGCAGCCAAGACAGGGTACCCACAGATACGCAGTATTTT.

The chain is built from TRBV28 and TRBJ2-1; D is perhaps TRBD2 (5 bases). V was pared by 1 base and J by 7 bases, with 17 bases between. The V gene's germline CDR1 is MDHEN and CDR2 SYDVKM. The CDR3 length is 16 residues. DNA of the CDR3: TGTGCCAGCAGTTTATATGGCAGTACCTCGGGGAATGAGCAGTTCTTC. This sequence encodes CASSLYGSTSGNEQFF.

V and J are TRBV28 and TRBJ2-7, with D perhaps being TRBD1 or TRBD2 (6 bases each). Germline V gene data show CDR1 as MDHEN and CDR2 as SYDVKM. V was cut by 1 base and J by 3 bases, with 13 bases left in between. This CDR3 is 15 amino acids long. The DNA for the CDR3 is TGTGCCAGCAGTTTATCGGGGGCTGGACGCTACGAGCAGTACTTC. Its translation is CASSLSGAGRYEQYF.

This clonotype has more than one count but fewer than ten. The gene calls are TRBV28 and TRBJ2-4; 8 bases are shared with TRBD2. The last part of the DNA fits TRBJ2-7 better; the J call may be wrong. The CDR3 is 14 amino acids. Per the germline V gene, CDR1 is MDHEN and CDR2 is SYDVKM. The CDR3 protein is CASSLVLAEDEQYF. CDR3 in DNA: TGTGCCAGCAGTTTAGTACTAGCGGAAGACGAGCAGTACTTC.

As concerns this clonotype: At one boundary the junction diverges from the germline segment, which might be a read error. This chain connects TRBV9 to TRBJ2-3; maybe TRBD2 (6 bases). This CDR3 region has 16 residues. Germline V gene data show CDR1 as SGDLS and CDR2 as YYNGEE. The DNA for the CDR3 is TGTGCCAGCAGCGAAACGGTGGGAGGCCCCACAGATACGCGGTATTTT. This translates into CASSETVGGPTDTRYF.

This clonotype occurred many times. CDR3 sequence (DNA): TGCAGTGCTAACAGGGGCCCCGGGGAGCTGTTTTTT. It translates to CSANRGPGELFF. V and J are TRBV20-1 and TRBJ2-2, with TRBD1 identical over 7 bases. Per the germline V gene, CDR1 is DFQATT and CDR2 is SNEGSKA (reference sequence). This CDR3 is built from 12 residues. Unmatched junction bases numbered 2, after V lost 4 bases and J lost 6 bases.